The 17 T cell receptor beta chains below all came from one sample that was sequenced in a study of technical replicates of blood from several donors. Sequencing was performed with immunoSEQ multiplex PCR; in TCRdb, only in-frame clones are kept and a portion is missing. The data contain about 80,000 clones, 97% of them singletons. The source material was T cells isolated from PBMCs. These receptors were taken from a human donor in good health.

The rearrangement joins TRBV10-1 to TRBJ1-1; 10 nucleotides align to TRBD1. The junction had 5 bases not matched to a gene; V was cut back by 8 bases and J by 11 bases. This CDR3 region has 11 residues. CDR1 and CDR2 from the germline V gene are WNHNN and SYGVQD (reference sequence). In DNA, the CDR3 is TGCGCCAGCGAAGACAGGGGGCTGGCTTTCTTT. Its translation: CASEDRGLAFF.

V is TRBV30 and J is TRBJ2-3; TRBD2 is a possible D gene (5 bases). CDR1 and CDR2 from the germline V gene are GTSNPN and SVGIG (reference sequence). Trimming shortened V by 5 bases and J by 2 bases, and 5 bases separated the two germline ends. This CDR3 has 11 residues. In DNA form, the CDR3 reads TGTGCCTGGGGACTCACAGATACGCAGTATTTT. The encoded protein is CAWGLTDTQYF.

The rearrangement links TRBV5-1 to TRBJ1-2; 7 nucleotides match TRBD1. CDR1 is SGHRS and CDR2 is YFSETQ in the germline V gene. The ends lost 3 bases at V and 6 bases at J; junction bases unmatched: 8. The CDR3 has 14 residues. As DNA, the CDR3 is TGCGCCAGCAGCTCGGGGACAGAAGCCGATGGCTACACCTTC. Translated: CASSSGTEADGYTF.

The rearrangement joins TRBV7-2 to TRBJ1-1; a possible D gene is TRBD1 (6 bases). The CDR3 loop spans 14 amino acids. V was cut by 2 bases and J by 8 bases, with 15 bases left in between. Germline lookup yields CDR1 SGHTA and CDR2 FQGNSA. This chain's CDR3 is CASSLRETGPEAFF. The CDR3 coding sequence is TGTGCCAGCAGCTTAAGAGAGACAGGACCCGAAGCTTTCTTT.

This chain links TRBV5-6 with TRBJ2-7; 8 nucleotides align to TRBD1. From germline, CDR1 is SGHDT and CDR2 YYEEEE. The V segment lost 4 bases and the J segment 3 bases; nucleotides outside the gene matches: 6. The CDR3 extends over 14 amino acids. CDR3: CASSKQGVLYEQYF. CDR3 coding DNA: TGTGCCAGCAGCAAACAGGGGGTCCTCTACGAGCAGTACTTC.

This CDR3 is CASSRDSYEQYF. In DNA form, the CDR3 reads TGTGCCAGCAGTCGGGACAGCTACGAGCAGTACTTC. The chain is built from TRBV27 and TRBJ2-7; TRBD1 agrees at 7 bases. The CDR3 totals 12 residues. V lost 5 bases to trimming and J lost 3 bases; unmatched junction nucleotides: 1. The germline V gene has CDR1 MNHEY and CDR2 SMNVEV (reference sequence).

CDR3 sequence: CASSQVGGILEVEQFF. CDR3 sequence (DNA): TGCGCCAGCAGCCAGGTGGGGGGGATTCTTGAGGTTGAGCAGTTCTTC. The chain joins TRBV4-1 to TRBJ2-1; 7 bases are a match to TRBD2. The CDR3 covers 16 residues. The V gene end was trimmed by 3 bases and the J gene end by 9 bases; junction bases not matched to a gene: 14. From germline, CDR1 is MGHRA and CDR2 YSYEKL.

V usage is TRBV5-1 and J usage is TRBJ1-2; 8 positions agree with TRBD1. The ends lost 2 bases at V and 4 bases at J; junction bases unmatched: 10. Germline V CDR1 and CDR2: SGHRS, YFSETQ. This CDR3 has 16 residues. CDR3 protein: CASSFTPGQETYGYTF. The CDR3 DNA is TGCGCCAGCAGCTTTACCCCGGGACAGGAGACCTATGGCTACACCTTC.

In regard to this clone: This sample includes further DNA sequences coding for the same CDR3. This rearrangement joins TRBV4-1 to TRBJ1-3, with a weak D call TRBD1 (6 bases). The CDR3 is 15 amino acids. CDR1 is MGHRA and CDR2 is YSYEKL in the germline V gene. The V end was cut by 3 bases, the J end by 1 base, with 10 bases between. The DNA for the CDR3 is TGCGCCAGCAGCCAGATTCAGGGGTCTGGAAACACCATATATTTT. This sequence encodes CASSQIQGSGNTIYF.

This clone appeared once. This sequence joins TRBV5-1 and TRBJ2-1, with TRBD2 matching 10 bases. CDR1 and CDR2 (germline): SGHRS, YFSETQ. The CDR3 loop spans 15 amino acids. Germline trimming cut 1 base from V and 7 bases from J; bases unmatched to any gene: 5. CDR3 amino acids: CASSLLAGDPNEQFF. The DNA of the CDR3 is TGCGCCAGCAGCTTGCTAGCGGGAGATCCGAATGAGCAGTTCTTC.

The J gene is TRBJ1-1, the V gene TRBV5-5, with D unclear. V was trimmed by 1 base and J by 1 base, leaving 5 bases between them. CDR3 size: 13 residues. Germline lookup yields CDR1 SGHKS and CDR2 YYEKEE (reference sequence). Written as DNA, the CDR3 is TGTGCCAGCAGCTTGACCAGGAACACTGAAGCTTTCTTT. It codes for CASSLTRNTEAFF.

This chain uses TRBV7-2 with TRBJ2-2, with a tentative D call TRBD2 (5 bases). This CDR3 comprises 13 residues. CDR1 is SGHTA, CDR2 FQGNSA, per germline. The V gene lost 5 bases and the J gene lost 8 bases, with 12 bases spanning the gap. The CDR3 sequence: CASSPRTSGELFF. For the CDR3, the DNA is TGTGCCAGCAGCCCAAGAACTAGTGGGGAGCTGTTTTTT.

This clone appeared once. The rearrangement joins TRBV6-5 to TRBJ1-2; D remains unclear. Trimming cost V 2 bases and J 0 bases, with 10 bases left between them. The CDR3 is 15 residues long. CDR1 MNHEY and CDR2 SVGAGI come from the germline V gene. As DNA, the CDR3 is TGTGCCAGCAGTTACGCGGCAAAAGCTAACTATGGCTACACCTTC. Translation: CASSYAAKANYGYTF.

The J gene is TRBJ1-1, the V gene TRBV4-1; no firm D call. Trimming pared 0 bases from V and 6 bases from J, leaving 14 bases between. Germline V gene sequence: CDR1 MGHRA, CDR2 YSYEKL. This CDR3 has 15 amino acids. CDR3 in DNA: TGCGCCAGCAGCCAAGATTGGCAGGAGGCCCCTGAAGCTTTCTTT. Its translation: CASSQDWQEAPEAFF.

The chain employs TRBV5-4 and TRBJ2-5; TRBD2 aligns across 7 bases. CDR3 size: 16 residues. The germline CDR1 and CDR2 sequences are SGHNT and YYREEE (reference sequence). V shed 3 bases, J shed 1 base, and the junction held 9 bases outside the gene matches. The CDR3 DNA sequence: TGTGCCAGCAGCTCCCGGGGTAGCGGGCCCCAAGAGACCCAGTACTTC. Translated, it gives CASSSRGSGPQETQYF.

This chain links TRBV11-2 with TRBJ2-3; D might be TRBD1 (6 bases). V gave up 2 bases and J gave up 1 base, with 13 bases separating them. Germline assignment: CDR1 SGHAT and CDR2 FQNNGV. This CDR3 has 16 amino acids. CDR3 region: CASSLSVGAGTDTQYF. The CDR3 bases are TGTGCCAGCAGCTTATCGGTGGGGGCTGGCACAGATACGCAGTATTTT. Combining the CDR3 with reference TRBV11-2 and TRBJ2-3 gives the whole variable domain EAGVAQSPRYKIIEKRQSVAFWCNPISGHATLYWYQQILGQGPKLLIQFQNNGVVDDSQLPKDRFSAERLKGVDSTLKIQPAKLEDSAVYLCASSLSVGAGTDTQYFGPGTRLTVL.

This chain joins TRBV5-1 and TRBJ2-7, with 9 bases matching TRBD1. After removal of 4 bases from V and 6 bases from J, the junction contained 2 bases not matched to a gene. This CDR3 has 12 amino acids. Looked up from germline, CDR1 is SGHRS and CDR2 is YFSETQ. In DNA form, the CDR3 reads TGCGCCAGCAGCCTGACAGGGGGCGAGCAGTACTTC. This encodes CASSLTGGEQYF. The complete variable domain, with remaining parts taken from reference TRBV5-1 and TRBJ2-7, reads KAGVTQTPRYLIKTRGQQVTLSCSPISGHRSVSWYQQTPGQGLQFLFEYFSETQRNKGNFPGRFSGRQFSNSRSEMNVSTLELGDSALYLCASSLTGGEQYFGPGTRLTVT.